Below are 2 T cell receptor beta chains sequenced from a single sample in a study of T-cell reconstitution after alpha-beta-depleted transplantation in children (dated by TCRdb to the mid-2010s). The sample's treatment or condition label, decoded: allogeneic hematopoietic cell transplantation with graft depleted of TCRalphabeta T cells and CD19 B cells. To prepare the library, PCR was applied. The data were produced on an Illumina HiSeq 2500. TCR libraries were prepared with molecular barcoding, using unique molecular identifiers to normalize TCRbeta repertoire quantification. TCRdb applied fastp at Q25 and MiXCR to the public reads, then kept only in-frame beta chains. Each entry is one CDR3 protein sequence, shown with its most common DNA and genes. A total of 450,000 to 550,000 distinct CDR3 sequences appear in this sample, about 10% of them only once. Around 13% of the sample rests with the top ten.

The source was PBMCs, mostly from graft donor cells, collected 180 days after TCRalphabeta/CD19-depleted stem cell transplant. The receptors come from a female patient aged 2-10 years who had a stem cell transplant for aplastic anemia, so the T cells may come from the graft donor.

This clonotype was seen only a few times. J is TRBJ2-1 and V is TRBV7-9; D is uncertain. Trimming cost V 0 bases and J 10 bases, with 7 bases left between them. The CDR3 sequence is 12 residues long. The germline CDR1 and CDR2 sequences are SEHNR and FQNEAQ (reference sequence). The CDR3 sequence: CASSLAGREQFF. CDR3 coding DNA: TGTGCCAGCAGCTTAGCGGGCCGAGAGCAGTTCTTC.

This clonotype was seen at least ten times. The V and J genes are TRBV5-1 and TRBJ2-5; TRBD2 matches at 12 bases. J gave up 4 bases and V 7 bases, and 8 bases lay outside the gene matches. The CDR3 runs 15 residues. Germline V gives CDR1 SGHRS, CDR2 YFSETQ. CDR3 sequence: CASLPSGGARETQYF. DNA for the CDR3: TGCGCCAGCCTCCCTAGCGGGGGGGCTAGAGAGACCCAGTACTTC.